This T cell receptor beta chain was retrieved from a study of blood T cell repertoires in COVID-19. The data were produced by immunoSEQ multiplex PCR, yet TCRdb's version contains in-frame clones alone and is incomplete. The sample includes over 200,000 clones, roughly nine tenths of them seen just once. Germline-derived CDR1 and CDR2 are SGHRS and YFSETQ. The junction had 6 bases not matched to a gene; V was cut back by 2 bases and J by 3 bases. The CDR3 sequence is 15 residues long. The material sequenced was PBMCs or T cells enriched from blood (not recorded which). The chain has TRBV5-1 and TRBJ2-3; 7 bases agree with TRBD2. The sequence was obtained from a human donor in a cohort exposed to, infected with or recovered from COVID-19 (not recorded which). The donor label of this sample is uncertain. The CDR3 sequence: CASSFIERGTDTQYF. In nucleotides, the CDR3 is TGCGCCAGCAGCTTTATCGAGCGGGGAACAGATACGCAGTATTTT.